The 7 T cell receptor beta chains given below trace back to one sample, sequenced in a study of Ad26.COV2.S vaccination and SARS-CoV-2 variants. The treatment was: roughly 20 received Ad26.COV2.S at low or high dose, single or two shots; several received placebo; per-sample allocation not given. Specimen acquisition occurred on day 63 following the initial vaccine or placebo injection. This table comes from immunoSEQ multiplex PCR, and its TCRdb copy is limited to in-frame clones, with some not included. Of about 250,000 clones listed, approximately 89% are singletons. Sequenced material: peripheral blood, taken in a trial of Ad26.COV2.S vaccine versus placebo. These receptors all stem from a person between 18 and 65 years old who received the Ad26.COV2.S COVID-19 vaccine or a placebo.

This clone was found once. This chain links TRBV4-1 with TRBJ2-3; tentatively, D is TRBD2 (6 bases). The CDR3 is made up of 16 amino acids. Trimming pared 3 bases from V and 5 bases from J, leaving 18 bases between. Germline CDR1 is MGHRA and CDR2 is YSYEKL. The DNA of the CDR3 is TGCGCCAGCAGCCAGGACCCACTAGCCCGCGAAGATACGCAGTATTTT. It encodes CASSQDPLAREDTQYF.

The chain has TRBV4-1 and TRBJ1-5; D is unclear. Per germline, CDR1 MGHRA and CDR2 YSYEKL. V was trimmed by 1 base and J by 4 bases, leaving 20 bases between them. CDR3 length equals 18 residues. CDR3 bases: TGCGCCAGCAGCCAAGGGTTCGGCAGGTCTGAGGCTAATCAGCCCCAGCATTTT. Protein sequence: CASSQGFGRSEANQPQHF.

This sequence joins TRBV6-5 and TRBJ1-2; D perhaps matches TRBD1 (5 bases). V was shortened by 1 base and J by 4 bases, with 10 bases between the two germline ends. The length of the CDR3 is 14 residues. Germline V gives CDR1 MNHEY, CDR2 SVGAGI. The CDR3 sequence is CASSYWQGSYGYTF. CDR3 coding DNA: TGTGCCAGCAGTTACTGGCAGGGAAGCTATGGCTACACCTTC.

The gene calls are TRBV19 and TRBJ2-5; 7 nucleotides match TRBD1. V lost 5 bases to trimming and J lost 2 bases; unmatched junction nucleotides: 5. This CDR3 spans 14 amino acids. Germline V gives CDR1 LNHDA, CDR2 SQIVND (reference sequence). The CDR3 DNA follows: TGTGCCAGTAGTTCCCCGACAGGGCAAGAGACCCAGTACTTC. Amino acids: CASSSPTGQETQYF. The full variable domain, in which reference TRBV19 and TRBJ2-5 provide the parts outside the CDR3, is DGGITQSPKYLFRKEGQNVTLSCEQNLNHDAMYWYRQDPGQGLRLIYYSQIVNDFQKGDIAEGYSVSREKKESFPLTVTSAQKNPTAFYLCASSSPTGQETQYFGPGTRLLVL.

As regards this clone: Other DNA sequences of this sample code for an identical CDR3. This chain joins TRBV30 and TRBJ2-7; TRBD1 aligns across 9 bases. J was trimmed by 3 bases and V by 3 bases; bases with no gene match: 3. Germline CDR1 GTSNPN, CDR2 SVGIG (reference sequence). CDR3 length equals 13 residues. The CDR3 here is CAWRQGASYEQYF. CDR3 DNA: TGTGCCTGGAGACAGGGGGCGAGCTACGAGCAGTACTTC.

This chain joins TRBV10-3 and TRBJ1-3, with 10 bases aligning to TRBD1. The CDR3 loop spans 14 amino acids. The germline gives CDR1 ENHRY, CDR2 SYGVKD. Trimming took 6 bases from V and 4 from J; bases not matched to a gene: 3. The CDR3 here is CAISSGQGGNTIYF. CDR3 coding DNA: TGTGCCATCAGCTCGGGACAGGGGGGAAACACCATATATTTT.

The chain recombines TRBV7-2 with TRBJ2-7, with a tentative D call TRBD2 (5 bases). The CDR3 consists of 12 residues. The germline gives CDR1 SGHTA, CDR2 FQGNSA. The V gene lost 2 bases and the J gene lost 10 bases, with 12 bases spanning the gap. The CDR3 is CASSLYDGVQYF. In nucleotides, the CDR3 is TGTGCCAGCAGCTTATACGACGGGGTCCAGTACTTC.